The next 9 T cell receptor beta chains were all read from a single sample in a study of blood T cell repertoires in COVID-19 (dated by TCRdb to about 2020). To prepare the library, the immunoSEQ multiplex PCR assay was applied. Here the immuneACCESS table is served through TCRdb, limited to in-frame sequences with V and J called. Missing clones are a known gap in these copies; in checked studies unresolved V genes cover under half, and the rest lacks a known reason. The sample has tens of thousands of clones on record, more than 80% of them singletons. The biggest ten clones account for 25% to 30% of the sample. The sequencing input was peripheral blood. The receptors stem from a woman of 80 years or more with acute or convalescent COVID-19.

This clone was picked up one time. The rearrangement uses TRBV5-1 and TRBJ2-2, with 7 bases fitting TRBD2. Germline V gene lookup returns CDR1 SGHRS and CDR2 YFSETQ. The CDR3 length is 17 residues. Trimming cost V 3 bases and J 8 bases; bases outside gene matches: 16. Written as DNA, the CDR3 is TGCGCCAGCAGCTCGGGGAGGGAGACGACTTTAGTGGGGGAGCTGTTTTTT. Protein sequence: CASSSGRETTLVGELFF.

The CDR3 loop reads CASSLGATGANEQYF. CDR3 DNA: TGTGCCAGCAGCTTAGGGGCGACAGGGGCAAACGAGCAGTACTTC. The V call is TRBV7-2, the J call TRBJ2-7, with TRBD1 matching over 8 bases. J gave up 5 bases and V 1 base, and 7 bases lay outside the gene matches. This CDR3 spans 15 amino acids. CDR1 is SGHTA, CDR2 FQGNSA, per germline. Full variable domain (remainder filled in from reference TRBV7-2 and TRBJ2-7): GAGVSQSPSNKVTEKGKDVELRCDPISGHTALYWYRQSLGQGLEFLIYFQGNSAPDKSGLPSDRFSAERTGGSVSTLTIQRTQQEDSAVYLCASSLGATGANEQYFGPGTRLTVT.

The chain is built from TRBV15 and TRBJ2-1; TRBD2 might be the D (5 bases). The CDR3 has 16 residues. The V end was cut by 1 base, the J end by 5 bases, with 15 bases between. CDR1 is LNHNV, CDR2 YYDKDF, per germline (reference sequence). The CDR3 region is CATSRAVVLVNNEQFF. In DNA form, the CDR3 reads TGTGCCACCAGCAGAGCAGTGGTACTAGTCAACAATGAGCAGTTCTTC. The full variable domain, in which reference TRBV15 and TRBJ2-1 provide the parts outside the CDR3, is DAMVIQNPRYQVTQFGKPVTLSCSQTLNHNVMYWYQQKSSQAPKLLFHYYDKDFNNEADTPDNFQSRRPNTSFCFLDIRSPGLGDTAMYLCATSRAVVLVNNEQFFGPGTRLTVL.

This rearrangement joins TRBV9 to TRBJ1-2, with D possibly TRBD1 on 5 matching bases. The V end lost 0 bases, the J end lost 4 bases, and 13 bases lay between the germline ends. Germline CDR1 reads SGDLS; CDR2 reads YYNGEE. This CDR3 region has 15 residues. CDR3 loop: CASSVEGGASYGYTF. The DNA of the CDR3 is TGTGCCAGCAGCGTAGAGGGTGGGGCATCCTATGGCTACACCTTC.

This clone has a single count. The chain is built from TRBV6-5 and TRBJ2-6, with 10 positions matching TRBD1. This CDR3 has 15 residues. Unmatched junction bases numbered 3, after V lost 10 bases and J lost 0 bases. The germline V gene encodes CDR1 MNHEY and CDR2 SVGAGI. The CDR3 nucleotides are TGTGCCACCAGGGACAGGGGCTCTGGGGCCAACGTCCTGACTTTC. Amino acid sequence: CATRDRGSGANVLTF.

The chain employs TRBV28 and TRBJ1-5; 7 nucleotides align to TRBD1. CDR3 length equals 15 residues. Trimming at V came to 6 bases and at J to 0 bases, leaving 5 bases not matched to a gene. Germline V lookup: CDR1 MDHEN, CDR2 SYDVKM. The CDR3 region has the DNA TGTGCCAGCAGGCGGACAGGCGGTAGCAATCAGCCCCAGCATTTT. Amino acid sequence: CASRRTGGSNQPQHF. Using reference TRBV28 and TRBJ1-5 for the parts outside the CDR3, the full variable domain is DVKVTQSSRYLVKRTGEKVFLECVQDMDHENMFWYRQDPGLGLRLIYFSYDVKMKEKGDIPEGYSVSREKKERFSLILESASTNQTSMYLCASRRTGGSNQPQHFGDGTRLSIL.

As concerns this clone: At one boundary the junction diverges from the germline segment, which might be a read error. The chain employs TRBV7-3 and TRBJ2-5, with 9 nucleotides matching TRBD1. Germline loops: CDR1 SGHTA, CDR2 FQGTGA. There are 16 residues in the CDR3. Written as DNA, the CDR3 is TGTGCCTGCAGCAGCGGCAGGACAGGGGTTGGCGAGACCCAGTACTTC. Its protein is CACSSGRTGVGETQYF. Based on the CDR3 plus reference TRBV7-3 and TRBJ2-5, the full variable domain is GAGVSQTPSNKVTEKGKYVELRCDPISGHTALYWYRQSLGQGPEFLIYFQGTGAADDSGLPNDRFFAVRPEGSVSTLKIQRTERGDSAVYLCACSSGRTGVGETQYFGPGTRLLVL.

The V call is TRBV5-8, the J call TRBJ1-5; D is possibly TRBD1 (5 bases). The germline V gene has CDR1 SGHTS and CDR2 YDEGEE. The CDR3 runs to 16 residues. V was clipped by 0 bases and J by 6 bases, with 16 bases between them. This CDR3 reads CASSLDGRVSGQPQHF. The CDR3 DNA reads TGTGCCAGCAGCTTGGACGGCAGGGTGAGTGGTCAGCCCCAGCATTTT.

The rearrangement links TRBV19 to TRBJ2-3, with D uncertain. Deletions cut 4 bases from V and 4 bases from J, with 6 bases between. Germline V gene data show CDR1 as LNHDA and CDR2 as SQIVND (reference sequence). This CDR3 contains 12 residues. The CDR3 region is CASSTYSDTQYF. CDR3 in DNA: TGTGCCAGTAGTACCTATTCAGATACGCAGTATTTT.